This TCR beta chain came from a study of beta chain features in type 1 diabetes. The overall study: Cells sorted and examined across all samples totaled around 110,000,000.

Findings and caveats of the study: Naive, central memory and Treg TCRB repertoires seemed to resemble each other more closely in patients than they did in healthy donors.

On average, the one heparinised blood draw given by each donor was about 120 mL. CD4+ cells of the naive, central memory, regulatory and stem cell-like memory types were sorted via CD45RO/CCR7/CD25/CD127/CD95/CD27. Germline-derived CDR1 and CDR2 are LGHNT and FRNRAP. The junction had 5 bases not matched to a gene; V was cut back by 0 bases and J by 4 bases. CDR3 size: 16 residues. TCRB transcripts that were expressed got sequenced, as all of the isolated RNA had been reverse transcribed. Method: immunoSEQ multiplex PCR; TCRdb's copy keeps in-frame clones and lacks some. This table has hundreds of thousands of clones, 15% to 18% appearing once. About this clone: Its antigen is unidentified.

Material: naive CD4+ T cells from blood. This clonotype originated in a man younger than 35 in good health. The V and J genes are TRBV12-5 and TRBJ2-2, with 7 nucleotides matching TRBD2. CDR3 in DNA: TGTGCTAGTGGTTTGGTACTAGCTAGCGGCACCGGGGAGCTGTTTTTT. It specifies CASGLVLASGTGELFF.